This T cell receptor beta chain came from a study of blood T cells in healthy people across ages. At the level of the study: T cells yielded about one barcoded beta molecule per two cells through template switching.

Every donor provided 8.5 to 10 milliliters of peripheral blood. Overall study findings and caveats: While age rose, TCR beta diversity per million T cells dropped in a roughly linear way. Naive CD4+ cell counts and diversity both ran higher in long-lived than in aged donors.

Alongside a J-beta primer mix, a sample-barcoded 5' primer served in a second PCR lasting 7 to 11 cycles. TCRdb re-analysed the 5' RACE reads in MiXCR, keeping a single row per CDR3 protein. The sample lists more than 650,000 distinct CDR3 sequences, 22% occurring once. V was clipped by 4 bases and J by 7 bases, with 13 bases between them. The CDR3 spans 14 residues. This clonotype showed up just a few times. The antigen remains undetermined. Source material: blood. This sequence originates from a man in his sixties or seventies in good health. This chain links TRBV12-3 or TRBV12-4 with TRBJ1-4; D possibly corresponds to TRBD1 (5 bases). The CDR3: CASSSEGWGEKLFF. CDR3 nucleotides: TGTGCCAGCAGTTCCGAGGGGTGGGGTGAAAAACTGTTTTTT.